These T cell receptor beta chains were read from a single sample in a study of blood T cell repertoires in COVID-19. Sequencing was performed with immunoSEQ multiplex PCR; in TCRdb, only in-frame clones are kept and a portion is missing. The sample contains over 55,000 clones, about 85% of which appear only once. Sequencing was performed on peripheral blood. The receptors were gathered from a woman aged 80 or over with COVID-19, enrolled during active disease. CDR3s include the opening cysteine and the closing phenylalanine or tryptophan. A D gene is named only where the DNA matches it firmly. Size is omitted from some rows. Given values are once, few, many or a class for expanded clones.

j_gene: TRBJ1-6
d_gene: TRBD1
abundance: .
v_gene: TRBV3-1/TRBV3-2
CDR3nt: TGTGCCAGCAGGAGGACAGGGGGGAATTCACCCCTCCACTTT
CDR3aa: CASRRTGGNSPLHF

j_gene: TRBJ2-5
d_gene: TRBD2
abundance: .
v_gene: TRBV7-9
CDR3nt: TGTGCCAGCAAATCGGGACTAGCGGTAGAGACCCAGTACTTC
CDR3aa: CASKSGLAVETQYF

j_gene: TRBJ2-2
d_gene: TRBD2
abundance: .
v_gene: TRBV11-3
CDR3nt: TGTGCCAGCAGTCCTGGTAGCGGGGGGGCTGCCGGGGAGCTGTTTTTT
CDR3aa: CASSPGSGGAAGELFF

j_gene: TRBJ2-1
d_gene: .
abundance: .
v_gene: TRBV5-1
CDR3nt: TGCGCCAGCAGCTTGGAACCAGGGAACAATGAGCAGTTCTTC
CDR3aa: CASSLEPGNNEQFF

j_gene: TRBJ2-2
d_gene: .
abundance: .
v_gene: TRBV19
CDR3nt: TGTGCCACCCAGGGAGGGGGTCGTACCGGGGAGCTGTTTTTT
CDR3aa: CATQGGGRTGELFF

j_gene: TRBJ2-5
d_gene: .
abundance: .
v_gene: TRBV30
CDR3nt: TGTGCCTGGAGTCCCGGACAGATTTTACGGGGGACCCAGTACTTC
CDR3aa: CAWSPGQILRGTQYF

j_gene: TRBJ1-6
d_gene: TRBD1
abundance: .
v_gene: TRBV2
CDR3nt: TGTGCCAGCAGCCAAAAACAGGGGAGAGGTTCACCCCTCCACTTT
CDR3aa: CASSQKQGRGSPLHF

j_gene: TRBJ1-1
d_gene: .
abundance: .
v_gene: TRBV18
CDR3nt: TGTGCCAGCACGTCCGCACGGGGGTCAGGGACTGAAGCTTTCTTT
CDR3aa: CASTSARGSGTEAFF

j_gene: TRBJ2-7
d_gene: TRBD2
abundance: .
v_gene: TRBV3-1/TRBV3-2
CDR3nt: TGTGCCAGCAGCCAGGTAATAGCGGGGGGATACGAGCAGTACTTC
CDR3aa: CASSQVIAGGYEQYF

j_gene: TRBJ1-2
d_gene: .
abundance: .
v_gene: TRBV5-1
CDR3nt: TGCGCCAGCAGCTTGGCCTCGAGTGAGGGCTACACCTTC
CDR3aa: CASSLASSEGYTF

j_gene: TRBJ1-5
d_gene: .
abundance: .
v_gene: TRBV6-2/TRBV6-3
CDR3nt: TGTGCCAGCAGTCCCTTTGGCGTTGCGGGGGGCAATCAGCCCCAGCATTTT
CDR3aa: CASSPFGVAGGNQPQHF

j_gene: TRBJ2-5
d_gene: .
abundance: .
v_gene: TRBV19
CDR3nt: TGTGCCAGTAGTATATCAGGGTTCGGCGAGACCCAGTACTTC
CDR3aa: CASSISGFGETQYF

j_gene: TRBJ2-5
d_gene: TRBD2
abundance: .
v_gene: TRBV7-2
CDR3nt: TGTGCCAGCAGCCCGGGACTAGCGGGGTCAGAGACCCAGTACTTC
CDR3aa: CASSPGLAGSETQYF

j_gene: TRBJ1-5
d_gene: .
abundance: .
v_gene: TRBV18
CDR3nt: TGTGCCAGCTCACCAAGCTCAGGGGTTGGCAATCAGCCCCAGCATTTT
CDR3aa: CASSPSSGVGNQPQHF

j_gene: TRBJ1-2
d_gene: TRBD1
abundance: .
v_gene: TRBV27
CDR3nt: TGTGCCAGCAGTCCGGACAGGAGATGGTTTCGGTATGGCTACACCTTC
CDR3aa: CASSPDRRWFRYGYTF

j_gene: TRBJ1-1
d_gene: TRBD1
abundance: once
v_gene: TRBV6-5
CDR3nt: TGTGCCACGAAATCAGGGGGCGCAGGGAGCACTGAAGCTTTCTTT
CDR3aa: CATKSGGAGSTEAFF

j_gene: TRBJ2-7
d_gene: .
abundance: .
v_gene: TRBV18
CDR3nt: TGTGCCAGCTCACCGGAGAGGAGTCTCGGCGAGCAGTACTTC
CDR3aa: CASSPERSLGEQYF

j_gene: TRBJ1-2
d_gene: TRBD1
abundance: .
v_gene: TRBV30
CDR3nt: TGTGCCTGGACCGACAGACAGGGAGGCTACACCTTC
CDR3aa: CAWTDRQGGYTF

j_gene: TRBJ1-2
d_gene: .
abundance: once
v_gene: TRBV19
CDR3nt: TGTGCCAGTAGTAGAGGTCGACTGACTAACTATGGCTACACCTTC
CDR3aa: CASSRGRLTNYGYTF

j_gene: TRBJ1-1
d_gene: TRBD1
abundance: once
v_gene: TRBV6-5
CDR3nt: TGTGCCAGCAGTAAGGACAGGCGTACTGAAGCTTTCTTT
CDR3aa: CASSKDRRTEAFF

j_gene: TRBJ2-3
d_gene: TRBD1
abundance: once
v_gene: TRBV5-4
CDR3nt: TGTGCCAGCAGGCCGGACAGGGGGACGGATACGCAGTATTTT
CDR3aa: CASRPDRGTDTQYF

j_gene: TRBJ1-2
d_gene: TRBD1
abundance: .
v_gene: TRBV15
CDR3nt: TGTGCCACCAGCAGGGGACAGGATGGCTACACCTTC
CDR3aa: CATSRGQDGYTF

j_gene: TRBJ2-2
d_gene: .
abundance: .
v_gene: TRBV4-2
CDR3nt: TGTGCCAGCAGCCAAGGTATAGCGCCCGCGAACACCGGGGAGCTGTTTTTT
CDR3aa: CASSQGIAPANTGELFF

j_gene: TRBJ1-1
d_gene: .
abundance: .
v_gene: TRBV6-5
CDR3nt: TGTGCCAGCAGGGGGCACACTGAAGCTTTCTTT
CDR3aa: CASRGHTEAFF

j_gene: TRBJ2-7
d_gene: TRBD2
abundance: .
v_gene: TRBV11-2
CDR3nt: TGTGCCAGCAGCCGGACTAGCGATAACTACGAGCAGTACTTC
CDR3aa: CASSRTSDNYEQYF

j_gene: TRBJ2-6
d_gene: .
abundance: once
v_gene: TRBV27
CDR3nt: TGTGCCAGCAGTTTTACTGGGGCCAACGTCCTGACTTTC
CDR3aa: CASSFTGANVLTF

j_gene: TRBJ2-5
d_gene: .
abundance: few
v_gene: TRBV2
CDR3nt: TGTGCCAGCAGCTCGGAGACCCAGTACTTC
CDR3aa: CASSSETQYF

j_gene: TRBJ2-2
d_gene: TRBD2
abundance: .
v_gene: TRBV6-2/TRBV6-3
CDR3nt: TGTGCCAGTAGCGGGGGGTCATCGAACACCGGGGAGCTGTTTTTT
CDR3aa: CASSGGSSNTGELFF

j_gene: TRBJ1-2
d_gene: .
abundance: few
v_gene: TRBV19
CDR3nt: TGTGCCAGTAGTATAGGCAGGGCTAACTATGGCTACACCTTC
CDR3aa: CASSIGRANYGYTF

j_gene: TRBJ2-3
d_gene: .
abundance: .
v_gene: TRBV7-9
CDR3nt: TGTGCCAGCAGCCCCGCGGCGTCAGATACGCAGTATTTT
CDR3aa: CASSPAASDTQYF

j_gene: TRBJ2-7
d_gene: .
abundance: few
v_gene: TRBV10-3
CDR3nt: TGTGCCATCAGCAATAGAGACAGCTACGAGCAGTACTTC
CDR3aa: CAISNRDSYEQYF

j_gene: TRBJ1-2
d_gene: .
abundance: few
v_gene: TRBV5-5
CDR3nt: TGTGCCAGCAGCTCCGCGATCAATAACTATGGCTACACCTTC
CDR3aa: CASSSAINNYGYTF

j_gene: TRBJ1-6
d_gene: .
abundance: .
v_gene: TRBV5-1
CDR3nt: TGCGCCAGCATGGGGAGCTCCTATAATTCACCCCTCCACTTT
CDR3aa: CASMGSSYNSPLHF

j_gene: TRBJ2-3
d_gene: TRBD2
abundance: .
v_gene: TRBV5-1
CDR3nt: TGCGCCAGCAGCTTGGGGGAGGGCGGCACAGATACGCAGTATTTT
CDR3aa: CASSLGEGGTDTQYF